This TCR beta chain was retrieved from a study of PD-1 blockade in classical Hodgkin lymphoma. Time point in this sample: cycle 4 day 1 (C4D1), after 6 weeks of nivolumab. Every patient relapsed after autologous stem cell transplantation, and brentuximab vedotin exposure varied. Out of thawed PBMCs, magnetic negative selection purified CD4+ T cells. TCRdb keeps only in-frame clones here, not all; method: immunoSEQ multiplex PCR. The sample contains more than 9,000 clones, around 76% of which appear only once. The CDR3 has 13 residues. Trimming stripped 6 bases from V and 7 bases from J, with 13 bases between. CDR1 is MNHNS and CDR2 is SASEGT in the germline V gene.

This TCR was sampled from a human donor with classical Hodgkin lymphoma. The chain carries TRBV6-1 and TRBJ2-1; either TRBD1 or TRBD2 may fit D (6 bases each). Sequencing was performed on CD4+ T cells from blood, taken before the fourth cycle of nivolumab. The CDR3 DNA follows: TGTGCCAGCAGGAGGGGGGAGTGGAATGAGCAGTTCTTC. Amino acids: CASRRGEWNEQFF.